This T cell receptor beta chain was captured in a study of cytomegalovirus exposure and HLA in healthy donors. The PCR had 60 Vbeta and 13 Jbeta primers. The protocol was immunoSEQ multiplex PCR, while the TCRdb copy is restricted to in-frame clones and leaves out a portion. The sample lists about 130,000 clones; under 90% were seen once. The receptor was derived from a woman in her thirties or forties in good health and CMV-seropositive. Sequences were obtained from PBMCs.

As DNA, the CDR3 is TGTGCCAGCAGCTTAGATTTAGCGGTAAAGGGGCAGTACTTC. Residues: CASSLDLAVKGQYF. This chain connects TRBV11-2 to TRBJ2-7; possible D gene TRBD2, 6 bases. The CDR3 runs 14 residues. Germline loops: CDR1 SGHAT, CDR2 FQNNGV. V was shortened by 0 bases and J by 9 bases, with 15 bases between the two germline ends.